These 7 T cell receptor beta chains were all obtained from the same sample, sequenced in a study of T cell responses to AZD1222 COVID-19 vaccine. Assay used: immunoSEQ multiplex PCR; TCRdb lists only in-frame clones, some missing. The sample yields 95,000 to 100,000 clones, about 88% seen once. Sample: peripheral blood, taken 28 days after the second AZD1222 dose. The receptors were sampled from an adult who received the AZD1222 COVID-19 vaccine.

The rearrangement links TRBV27 to TRBJ2-3; 7 nucleotides agree with TRBD2. CDR3 length equals 16 residues. CDR1 and CDR2 (germline): MNHEY, SMNVEV (reference sequence). V lost 1 base, J lost 1 base, and 5 bases stayed unmatched. CDR3 DNA: TGTGCCAGCAGTTTATTGCCTAGCGGAGGCACAGATACGCAGTATTTT. Its protein product is CASSLLPSGGTDTQYF.

The chain joins TRBV18 to TRBJ2-5; D might be TRBD2 (6 bases). Germline V gene sequence: CDR1 KGHSH, CDR2 LQKENI. The CDR3 is 15 amino acids. Trimming shortened V by 4 bases and J by 2 bases, and 14 bases separated the two germline ends. CDR3 nucleotides: TGTGCCAGCTCACGAGGCGGGACCACACAAGAGACCCAGTACTTC. It translates to CASSRGGTTQETQYF.

The V and J genes are TRBV14 and TRBJ2-7; D perhaps matches TRBD2 (6 bases). V was trimmed by 1 base and J by 5 bases, leaving 24 bases between them. CDR1 is SGHDN and CDR2 is FVKESK in the germline V gene. The CDR3 extends over 18 amino acids. CDR3 sequence (DNA): TGTGCCAGCAGCCAAGGGTTGATTCGAACGGGAGCAGTCGACGAGCAGTACTTC. Translated: CASSQGLIRTGAVDEQYF. Together with reference TRBV14 and TRBJ2-7, the CDR3 gives the full variable domain: EAGVTQFPSHSVIEKGQTVTLRCDPISGHDNLYWYRRVMGKEIKFLLHFVKESKQDESGMPNNRFLAERTGGTYSTLKVQPAELEDSGVYFCASSQGLIRTGAVDEQYFGPGTRLTVT.

V and J are TRBV5-1 and TRBJ1-2; a possible D gene is TRBD1 (6 bases). The CDR3 spans 13 residues. Germline CDR1 SGHRS, CDR2 YFSETQ. V was cut by 3 bases and J by 6 bases, with 12 bases left in between. The CDR3 sequence: CASSSGQGNGYTF. CDR3 sequence (DNA): TGCGCCAGCAGCTCGGGACAAGGAAATGGCTACACCTTC.

As regards this clone: One junction end does not reproduce the germline sequence, and a read error may be involved. The V and J genes are TRBV29-1 and TRBJ2-4; 7 nucleotides align to TRBD2. Germline V gene data show CDR1 as SQVTM and CDR2 as ANQGSEA. This CDR3 is 17 amino acids long. The chain's CDR3 is CSVEDPWGGVSKNIQYF. CDR3 coding DNA: TGCAGCGTCGAAGATCCATGGGGGGGGGTGAGCAAAAACATTCAGTACTTC.

This clone showed up just a few times. The chain links TRBV7-9 to TRBJ1-1; TRBD1 agrees at 7 bases. The CDR3 runs 14 residues. Germline V gene lookup returns CDR1 SEHNR and CDR2 FQNEAQ (reference sequence). The trim removed 3 bases at V and 4 bases at J, leaving 5 bases unmatched. The CDR3 loop reads CASSFTGVATEAFF. DNA for the CDR3: TGTGCCAGCAGCTTCACAGGGGTGGCCACTGAAGCTTTCTTT.

Remarks on this clone: The junction and the germline gene differ at one end; a read error may be behind it. This chain links TRBV29-1 with TRBJ1-3; D not resolved. The CDR3 consists of 11 residues. Germline values: CDR1 SQVTM, CDR2 ANQGSEA. CDR3 DNA sequence: TGCAGCGTTGGGTATGGAGACACCATATATTTT. This codes for CSVGYGDTIYF.